This T cell receptor beta chain stems from a study of control samples from healthy donors and cancer patients. The CDR3 extends over 13 amino acids. Germline CDR1 SNHLY, CDR2 FYNNEI. V gave up 5 bases and J gave up 3 bases, with 10 bases separating them. The sample holds one count of this clone. Data came from immunoSEQ multiplex PCR; TCRdb stores just in-frame clones and leaves some out. Among 65,000 to 80,000 clones, around 90% were seen once, and the ten largest hold over 9%. The source material was PBMCs. The receptor comes from a woman aged 45-59 years with colorectal cancer. This chain links TRBV2 with TRBJ1-1; possible D gene TRBD1, 5 bases. Here the CDR3 reads CASSRDADTEAFF. The CDR3 region has the DNA TGTGCCAGCAGTCGGGACGCAGACACTGAAGCTTTCTTT.